One and the same sample provided the 15 T cell receptor beta chains below, sequenced in a study of T cell responses to AZD1222 COVID-19 vaccine. TCRdb's copy holds only in-frame clones and misses some; the assay was immunoSEQ multiplex PCR. The repertoire holds around 100,000 clones, with approximately 87% as singletons. Sequences were derived from peripheral blood, sampled on day 0 of AZD1222 vaccination. The receptors were gathered from an adult in good health.

The chain couples TRBV5-5 to TRBJ2-6, with D hard to call. The CDR3 loop spans 13 amino acids. V lost 6 bases to trimming and J lost 4 bases, with 8 bases between them. Germline V gives CDR1 SGHKS, CDR2 YYEKEE (reference sequence). The CDR3 nucleotides read TGTGCCAGCAATAGACCCGGGGCCAACGTCCTGACTTTC. It encodes CASNRPGANVLTF.

This clone was seen only once. The rearrangement links TRBV20-1 to TRBJ1-5, with D unresolved. The V end lost 3 bases, the J end lost 0 bases, and 9 bases lay between the germline ends. The CDR3 sequence is 14 residues long. Germline V gene sequence: CDR1 DFQATT, CDR2 SNEGSKA (reference sequence). The CDR3 loop is CSASVQFSNQPQHF. Written as DNA, the CDR3 is TGCAGTGCTAGTGTACAGTTTAGCAATCAGCCCCAGCATTTT.

The chain has TRBV30 and TRBJ2-3; 7 positions agree with TRBD2. V shed 1 base and J 0 bases; nucleotides not matched to a gene: 7. The CDR3 extends over 16 amino acids. Germline CDR1 and CDR2: GTSNPN and SVGIG (reference sequence). The DNA for the CDR3 is TGTGCCTGGAGTGCCGGGGGAGCGGGGAGCACAGATACGCAGTATTTT. Amino acids: CAWSAGGAGSTDTQYF.

The chain has TRBV7-3 and TRBJ1-1; D is perhaps TRBD1 (5 bases). The CDR3 is 13 residues long. V shed 6 bases and J shed 1 base, with 9 bases lying between them. Germline-derived CDR1 and CDR2 are SGHTA and FQGTGA. The CDR3 reads CASRRGENTEAFF. DNA for the CDR3: TGTGCCAGCAGGCGGGGGGAGAACACTGAAGCTTTCTTT.

In this sample, this clone turned up once. The V and J genes are TRBV10-1 and TRBJ1-2; 7 nucleotides align to TRBD1. CDR3 length: 15 residues. The V and J ends lost 3 bases and 2 bases, in that order; junction bases with no gene match: 6. The germline V gene encodes CDR1 WNHNN and CDR2 SYGVQD (reference sequence). The CDR3 sequence: CASSDYRGSNYGYTF. The CDR3 coding sequence is TGCGCCAGCAGTGACTACAGGGGAAGCAACTATGGCTACACCTTC.

The chain recombines TRBV14 with TRBJ1-6; D is ambiguous. CDR3 length: 15 amino acids. CDR1 and CDR2 from the germline V gene are SGHDN and FVKESK. The V end lost 1 base, the J end lost 7 bases, and 11 bases lay between the germline ends. CDR3 protein: CASSQGSGRNSPLHF. CDR3 DNA: TGTGCCAGCAGCCAAGGATCGGGTCGGAATTCACCCCTCCACTTT. Based on the CDR3 plus reference TRBV14 and TRBJ1-6, the full variable domain is EAGVTQFPSHSVIEKGQTVTLRCDPISGHDNLYWYRRVMGKEIKFLLHFVKESKQDESGMPNNRFLAERTGGTYSTLKVQPAELEDSGVYFCASSQGSGRNSPLHFGNGTRLTVT.

V gene TRBV6-5 combines with J gene TRBJ2-1; 9 nucleotides agree with TRBD2. V trimming: 5 bases; J trimming: 1 base; junction bases outside the gene matches: 3. The V gene's germline CDR1 is MNHEY and CDR2 SVGAGI. The CDR3 extends over 15 amino acids. CDR3 nucleotide sequence: TGTGCCAGCAGTCGACTAGCGGCGTCCTACAATGAGCAGTTCTTC. Amino acids: CASSRLAASYNEQFF.

V gene TRBV6-5 combines with J gene TRBJ2-1; D not certain. Germline loops: CDR1 MNHEY, CDR2 SVGAGI. V was trimmed by 5 bases and J by 9 bases, leaving 11 bases between them. This CDR3 spans 12 amino acids. The CDR3 protein is CASSLSTGEQFF. The CDR3 DNA reads TGTGCCAGCAGTCTATCCACCGGTGAGCAGTTCTTC.

The table lists this clone with a few counts. The chain couples TRBV14 to TRBJ1-1; maybe TRBD1 (6 bases). Germline V CDR1 and CDR2: SGHDN, FVKESK. V was shortened by 8 bases and J by 0 bases, with 13 bases between the two germline ends. This CDR3 has 14 amino acids. This CDR3 reads CASRGGRLNTEAFF. The DNA of the CDR3 is TGTGCCAGCCGGGGGGGCAGGTTGAACACTGAAGCTTTCTTT.

This clone was recorded only once. The chain is built from TRBV4-3 and TRBJ2-7, with a weak D call TRBD1 (6 bases). The CDR3 runs 17 residues. V shed 0 bases and J shed 0 bases, with 15 bases lying between them. CDR1 and CDR2 (germline): LGHNA, YSLEER. The CDR3: CASSQDRGDTGSYEQYF. The CDR3, as DNA: TGCGCCAGCAGCCAAGATCGAGGGGACACGGGCTCCTACGAGCAGTACTTC.

This clone was found a few times. The chain couples TRBV7-2 to TRBJ1-5, with D uncertain. V lost 3 bases and J 3 bases, leaving 9 bases between the germline ends. CDR1 is SGHTA, CDR2 FQGNSA, per germline. There are 14 residues in the CDR3. CDR3 protein: CASSFRITNQPQHF. CDR3 DNA sequence: TGTGCCAGCAGCTTCAGAATTACCAATCAGCCCCAGCATTTT.

This chain links TRBV3-1 (or the pseudogene TRBV3-2) with TRBJ2-7; D gene unclear. V was clipped by 1 base and J by 4 bases, with 8 bases between them. The V gene's germline CDR1 is LGHDT and CDR2 YNNKEL (reference sequence). The CDR3 is made up of 13 amino acids. For the CDR3, the DNA is TGTGCCAGCAGCCAAGGGCCCCAGTACGAGCAGTACTTC. Residues: CASSQGPQYEQYF.

The chain recombines TRBV6-1 with TRBJ1-2, with D unresolved. V was shortened by 2 bases and J by 4 bases, with 23 bases between the two germline ends. CDR3 length: 18 amino acids. Germline V gene sequence: CDR1 MNHNS, CDR2 SASEGT. DNA of the CDR3: TGTGCCAGCAGTGAAAAAGGGATTCAAGGCCATCGTGGCTATGGCTACACCTTC. This encodes CASSEKGIQGHRGYGYTF.

This chain uses TRBV2 with TRBJ1-5, with no clear D. The CDR3 covers 14 residues. V lost 7 bases, J lost 2 bases, and 12 bases lay in between. Germline CDR1 SNHLY, CDR2 FYNNEI. The CDR3 is CASNKEEGNQPQHF. The CDR3 DNA reads as TGTGCCAGCAATAAGGAGGAGGGCAATCAGCCCCAGCATTTT.

The V call is TRBV19, the J call TRBJ1-5; 9 bases line up with TRBD1. Germline V CDR1 and CDR2: LNHDA, SQIVND (reference sequence). CDR3 length: 16 amino acids. With V trimmed by 3 bases and J by 3 bases, 6 bases remained unmatched. CDR3 sequence reads: CASSMGDRVINQPQHF. For the CDR3, the DNA is TGTGCCAGTAGTATGGGGGACAGGGTTATCAATCAGCCCCAGCATTTT.